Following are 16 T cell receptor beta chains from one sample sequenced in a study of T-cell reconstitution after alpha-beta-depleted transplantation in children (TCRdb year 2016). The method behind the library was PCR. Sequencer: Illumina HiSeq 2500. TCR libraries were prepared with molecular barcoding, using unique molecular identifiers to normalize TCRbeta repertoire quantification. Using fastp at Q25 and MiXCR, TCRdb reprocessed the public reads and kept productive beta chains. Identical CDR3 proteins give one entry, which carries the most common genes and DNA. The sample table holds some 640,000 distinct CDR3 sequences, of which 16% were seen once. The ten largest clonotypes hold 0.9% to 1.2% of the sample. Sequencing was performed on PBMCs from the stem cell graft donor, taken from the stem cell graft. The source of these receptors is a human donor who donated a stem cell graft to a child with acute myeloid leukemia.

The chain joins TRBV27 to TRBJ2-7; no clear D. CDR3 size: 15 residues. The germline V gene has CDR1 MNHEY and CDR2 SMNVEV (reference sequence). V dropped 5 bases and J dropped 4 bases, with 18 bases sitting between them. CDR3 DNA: TGTGCCAGCAGTCCGCTCAGTGACACAGCATACGAGCAGTACGTC. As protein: CASSPLSDTAYEQYV.

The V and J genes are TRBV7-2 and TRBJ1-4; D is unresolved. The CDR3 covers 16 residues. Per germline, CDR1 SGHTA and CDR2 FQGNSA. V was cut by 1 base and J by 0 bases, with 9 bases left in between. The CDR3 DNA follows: TGTGCCAGCAGCTTAGTTGGGGAATCAACTAATGAAAAACTGTTTTTT. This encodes CASSLVGESTNEKLFF.

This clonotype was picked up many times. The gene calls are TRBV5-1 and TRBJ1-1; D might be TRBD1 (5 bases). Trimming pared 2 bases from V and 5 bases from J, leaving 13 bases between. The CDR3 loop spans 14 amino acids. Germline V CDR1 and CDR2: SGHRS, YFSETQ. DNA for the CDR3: TGCGCCAGCAGCTTTGAGGGGCCGGAGACTGAAGCTTTCTTT. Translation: CASSFEGPETEAFF.

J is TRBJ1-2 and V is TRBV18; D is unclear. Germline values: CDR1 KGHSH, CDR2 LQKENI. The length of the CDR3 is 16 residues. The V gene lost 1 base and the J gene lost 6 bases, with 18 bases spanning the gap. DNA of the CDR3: TGTGCCAGCTCACCACTGGGAACGACCCCCCAGGATGGCTACACCTTC. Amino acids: CASSPLGTTPQDGYTF.

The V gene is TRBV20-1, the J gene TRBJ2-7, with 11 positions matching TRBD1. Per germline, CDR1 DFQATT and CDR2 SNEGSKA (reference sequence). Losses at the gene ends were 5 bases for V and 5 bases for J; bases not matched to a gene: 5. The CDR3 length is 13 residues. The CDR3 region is CSARRDRGNEQYF. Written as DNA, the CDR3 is TGCAGTGCTCGCCGGGACAGGGGGAACGAGCAGTACTTC.

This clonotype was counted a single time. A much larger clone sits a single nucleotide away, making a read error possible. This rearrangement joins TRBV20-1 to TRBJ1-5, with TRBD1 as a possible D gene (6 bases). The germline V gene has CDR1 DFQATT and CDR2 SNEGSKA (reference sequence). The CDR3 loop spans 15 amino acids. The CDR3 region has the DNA TGCAGTGCTAGAGTGTATGGCAGGGACAATCAGCCCCCGCATTTT. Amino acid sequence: CSARVYGRDNQPPHF.

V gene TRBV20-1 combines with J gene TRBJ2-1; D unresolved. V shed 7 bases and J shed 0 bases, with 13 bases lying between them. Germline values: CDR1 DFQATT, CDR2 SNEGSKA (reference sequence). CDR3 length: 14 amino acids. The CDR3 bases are TGCAGTGTACTGGGTGAAAGCTCCTACAATGAGCAGTTCTTC. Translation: CSVLGESSYNEQFF.

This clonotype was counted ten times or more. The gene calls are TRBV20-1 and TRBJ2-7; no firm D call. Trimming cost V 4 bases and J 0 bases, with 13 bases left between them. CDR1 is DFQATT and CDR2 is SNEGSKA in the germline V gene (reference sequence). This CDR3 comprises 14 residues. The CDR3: CSAKDLGPSYEQYF. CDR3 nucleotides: TGCAGTGCTAAGGATCTGGGCCCCTCCTACGAGCAGTACTTC.

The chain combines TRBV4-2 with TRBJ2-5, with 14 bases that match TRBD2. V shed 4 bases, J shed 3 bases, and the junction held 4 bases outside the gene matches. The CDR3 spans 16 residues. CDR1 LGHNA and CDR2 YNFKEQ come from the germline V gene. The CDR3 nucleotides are TGTGCCAGCAGCCCCCCGGGACTAGCGGGGGAAGAGACCCAGTACTTC. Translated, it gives CASSPPGLAGEETQYF.

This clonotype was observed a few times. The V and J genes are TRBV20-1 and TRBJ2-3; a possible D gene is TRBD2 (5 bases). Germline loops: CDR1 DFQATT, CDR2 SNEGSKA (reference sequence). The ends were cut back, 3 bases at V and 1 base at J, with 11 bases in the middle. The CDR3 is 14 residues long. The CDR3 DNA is TGCAGTGCTAGGGGAGACGGTCGCACAGATACGCAGTATTTT. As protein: CSARGDGRTDTQYF.

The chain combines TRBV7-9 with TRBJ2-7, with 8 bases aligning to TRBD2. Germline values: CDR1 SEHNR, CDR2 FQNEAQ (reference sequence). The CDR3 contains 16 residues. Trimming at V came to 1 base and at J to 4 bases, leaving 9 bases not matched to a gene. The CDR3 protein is CASSLGAGGIRYEQYF. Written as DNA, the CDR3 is TGTGCCAGCAGCTTAGGGGCGGGGGGAATTAGGTACGAGCAGTACTTC.

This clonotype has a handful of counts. The CDR3 is CASRGQARMNTEAFF. In DNA, the CDR3 is TGTGCCAGCAGAGGACAGGCTCGTATGAACACTGAAGCTTTCTTT. J is TRBJ1-1 and V is TRBV5-5, with 7 positions matching TRBD1. CDR3 length equals 15 residues. Germline CDR1 is SGHKS and CDR2 is YYEKEE (reference sequence). The J segment lost 0 bases and the V segment lost 5 bases, leaving 7 bases of the junction unmatched.

The CDR3 here is CASSSRLAGGHNEQFF. Written as DNA, the CDR3 is TGTGCCAGCAGTTCTAGACTAGCGGGGGGGCACAATGAGCAGTTCTTC. The chain has TRBV28 and TRBJ2-1; 14 nucleotides line up with TRBD2. This CDR3 spans 16 amino acids. Germline assignment: CDR1 MDHEN and CDR2 SYDVKM. Germline trimming cut 4 bases from V and 5 bases from J; bases unmatched to any gene: 4.

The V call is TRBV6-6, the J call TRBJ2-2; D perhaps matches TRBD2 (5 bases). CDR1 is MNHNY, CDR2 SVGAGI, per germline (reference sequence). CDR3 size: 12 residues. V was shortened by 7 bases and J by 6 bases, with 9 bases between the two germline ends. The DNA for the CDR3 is TGTGCCAGCAACCGAGCGGCCGGGGAGCTGTTTTTT. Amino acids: CASNRAAGELFF.

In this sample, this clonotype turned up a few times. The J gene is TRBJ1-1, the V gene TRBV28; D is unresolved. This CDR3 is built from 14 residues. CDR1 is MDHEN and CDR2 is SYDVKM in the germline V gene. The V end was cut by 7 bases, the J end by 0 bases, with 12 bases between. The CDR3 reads CASTLDTLNTEAFF. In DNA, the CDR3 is TGTGCCAGCACTCTAGACACACTGAACACTGAAGCTTTCTTT. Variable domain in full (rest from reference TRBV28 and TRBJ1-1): DVKVTQSSRYLVKRTGEKVFLECVQDMDHENMFWYRQDPGLGLRLIYFSYDVKMKEKGDIPEGYSVSREKKERFSLILESASTNQTSMYLCASTLDTLNTEAFFGQGTRLTVV.

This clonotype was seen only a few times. The CDR3 loop reads CASSLVSATYEQYF. The DNA for the CDR3 is TGTGCCAGCAGCTTAGTATCAGCCACCTACGAGCAGTACTTC. The rearrangement uses TRBV11-3 and TRBJ2-7; D unresolved. This CDR3 contains 14 residues. The V and J ends lost 1 base and 2 bases respectively, with 9 bases between them. The germline V gene has CDR1 SGHNT and CDR2 YENEEA.